This T cell receptor beta chain derives from a study of T-cell reconstitution after alpha-beta-depleted transplantation in children. With 2 bases removed from V and 3 bases from J, the gap between germline ends came to 8 bases. Germline CDR1 and CDR2: MNHEY and SVGAGI. The CDR3 extends over 14 amino acids. Whole-study findings and limits: Several hundred graft clones that had expanded were reportedly the source of alpha-beta T cells about two months after transplant.

A word on this clonotype: The target antigen is unknown.

This sample's TCRbeta library carried unique molecular identifier barcodes. TCRdb used MiXCR to reprocess the PCR reads, holding one entry per CDR3 protein. The top ten clones hold around 2% of a sample with 450,000 to 600,000 distinct CDR3 sequences, 10% of them seen once. Sequenced here: PBMCs, sampled before TCRalphabeta/CD19-depleted stem cell transplant. The receptor was derived from a child younger than 10 with inherited bone marrow failure, due to receive a stem cell transplant. V usage is TRBV6-5 and J usage is TRBJ1-5; D might be TRBD1 (5 bases). In DNA form, the CDR3 reads TGTGCCAGCAGTTACGACAGTTACAATCAGCCCCAGCATTTT. It codes for CASSYDSYNQPQHF.